A selection of T cell receptor beta chains follows, all from one sample in a study of T cell repertoires in cytomegalovirus infection. From the reads, TCRdb called clonotypes with MiXCR, one entry per CDR3 protein. This sample has fewer than 250,000 distinct CDR3 sequences, with 9% to 15% found just once. The specimen sequenced was PBMCs. The receptors derive from a human donor in good health (CMV status not recorded). Some clones in this sample may be carry-over from other donors' samples. CDR3s include the opening cysteine and the closing phenylalanine or tryptophan. Fields, in order: D gene, J gene, clone size, V gene, CDR3 length, CDR3 protein, CDR3 DNA. A D gene is named only where the DNA matches it firmly. Only some rows state a clone size, as once, few, many or a class for expanded clones.

d_gene: .; j_gene: TRBJ1-2; abundance: many; v_gene: TRBV7-2; len: 18; CDR3aa: CASSLVVERQGRAGGYTF; CDR3nt: TGTGCCAGCAGCTTAGTAGTTGAACGGCAGGGGAGGGCGGGGGGCTACACCTTC
d_gene: TRBD1; j_gene: TRBJ2-7; abundance: many; v_gene: TRBV28; len: 16; CDR3aa: CASSLGVTGMSYEQYF; CDR3nt: TGTGCCAGCAGTTTAGGGGTGACAGGGATGAGCTACGAGCAGTACTTC
d_gene: TRBD1; j_gene: TRBJ2-1; abundance: .; v_gene: TRBV5-1; len: 16; CDR3aa: CATSLVGQGIYNEQFF; CDR3nt: TGCGCCACCAGCTTGGTGGGACAGGGGATCTACAATGAGCAGTTCTTC
d_gene: .; j_gene: TRBJ2-7; abundance: .; v_gene: TRBV5-1; len: 16; CDR3aa: CASSLEATGLAYEQYF; CDR3nt: TGCGCCAGCAGCTTGGAAGCTACAGGTCTAGCCTACGAGCAGTACTTC
d_gene: .; j_gene: TRBJ2-4; abundance: .; v_gene: TRBV19; len: 14; CDR3aa: CASSMVAEENIQYF; CDR3nt: TGTGCCAGTAGTATGGTTGCCGAGGAAAACATTCAGTACTTC
d_gene: .; j_gene: TRBJ2-2; abundance: many; v_gene: TRBV11-2; len: 17; CDR3aa: CASMNWEAGASTGELFF; CDR3nt: TGTGCCAGCATGAATTGGGAGGCAGGGGCTTCCACCGGGGAGCTGTTTTTT
d_gene: TRBD2; j_gene: TRBJ2-2; abundance: .; v_gene: TRBV6-1; len: 16; CDR3aa: CASSVRLAGITGELFF; CDR3nt: TGTGCCAGCAGTGTAAGACTAGCGGGAATCACCGGGGAGCTGTTTTTT
d_gene: TRBD2; j_gene: TRBJ2-1; abundance: many; v_gene: TRBV6-2/TRBV6-3; len: 18; CDR3aa: CASSYEASGRGSYNEQFF; CDR3nt: TGTGCCAGCAGTTACGAGGCTAGCGGGAGGGGTTCCTACAATGAGCAGTTCTTC
d_gene: TRBD1; j_gene: TRBJ2-7; abundance: many; v_gene: TRBV7-2; len: 14; CDR3aa: CASSLEDRGYEQYF; CDR3nt: TGTGCCAGCAGCTTAGAAGACAGGGGCTACGAGCAGTACTTC
d_gene: TRBD1; j_gene: TRBJ2-3; abundance: .; v_gene: TRBV19; len: 14; CDR3aa: CASALTGEPDTQYF; CDR3nt: TGTGCCAGCGCGCTTACAGGGGAACCAGATACGCAGTATTTT
d_gene: .; j_gene: TRBJ1-2; abundance: many; v_gene: TRBV7-8; len: 13; CDR3aa: CASSFSTVYGYTF; CDR3nt: TGTGCCAGCAGCTTTAGCACAGTCTATGGCTACACCTTC
d_gene: TRBD2; j_gene: TRBJ2-5; abundance: many; v_gene: TRBV7-2; len: 15; CDR3aa: CASSPLAGGQETQYF; CDR3nt: TGTGCCAGCAGTCCCCTAGCGGGGGGGCAGGAGACCCAGTACTTC
d_gene: .; j_gene: TRBJ1-2; abundance: many; v_gene: TRBV12-3/TRBV12-4; len: 14; CDR3aa: CASTSEGTNYGYTF; CDR3nt: TGTGCCAGCACCTCTGAGGGTACTAACTATGGCTACACCTTC
d_gene: TRBD2; j_gene: TRBJ2-7; abundance: few; v_gene: TRBV4-3; len: 15; CDR3aa: CASSQDLAGSSEQYF; CDR3nt: TGCGCCAGCAGCCAAGATCTAGCGGGGTCCAGCGAGCAGTACTTC
d_gene: .; j_gene: TRBJ2-5; abundance: many; v_gene: TRBV12-3/TRBV12-4; len: 18; CDR3aa: CASSFGPTPAAKQETQYF; CDR3nt: TGTGCCAGCAGTTTCGGACCCACCCCCGCGGCCAAACAAGAGACCCAGTACTTC
d_gene: .; j_gene: TRBJ1-3; abundance: .; v_gene: TRBV2; len: 13; CDR3aa: CASNMQPGNTIYF; CDR3nt: TGTGCCAGCAACATGCAGCCTGGAAACACCATATATTTT
d_gene: .; j_gene: TRBJ2-5; abundance: .; v_gene: TRBV12-3/TRBV12-4; len: 12; CDR3aa: CASSLRDETQYF; CDR3nt: TGTGCCAGCAGTTTAAGGGATGAGACCCAGTACTTC
d_gene: TRBD1; j_gene: TRBJ2-7; abundance: many; v_gene: TRBV6-5; len: 14; CDR3aa: CASSSRDRGYEQYF; CDR3nt: TGTGCCAGCAGTTCCCGGGACAGGGGCTACGAGCAGTACTTC
d_gene: TRBD1; j_gene: TRBJ1-2; abundance: .; v_gene: TRBV4-3; len: 16; CDR3aa: CASSQGAGGADYGYTF; CDR3nt: TGCGCCAGCAGCCAAGGCGCAGGGGGCGCGGACTATGGCTACACCTTC
d_gene: .; j_gene: TRBJ2-5; abundance: .; v_gene: TRBV14; len: 17; CDR3aa: CASSQGNRAGGQETQYF; CDR3nt: TGTGCCAGCAGCCAAGGGAACAGGGCCGGTGGCCAAGAGACCCAGTACTTC
d_gene: .; j_gene: TRBJ1-2; abundance: .; v_gene: TRBV5-1; len: 17; CDR3aa: CASSREMGSSAAPGYTF; CDR3nt: TGCGCCAGCAGCCGCGAAATGGGGTCGAGTGCTGCCCCCGGCTACACCTTC
d_gene: .; j_gene: TRBJ2-6; abundance: once; v_gene: TRBV6-2/TRBV6-3; len: 16; CDR3aa: CASSYPPRAGTNVLTF; CDR3nt: TGTGCCAGCAGTTACCCCCCCAGGGCTGGGACCAACGTCCTGACTTTC
d_gene: .; j_gene: TRBJ1-6; abundance: many; v_gene: TRBV28; len: 17; CDR3aa: CASTSIKIGGGNSPLHF; CDR3nt: TGTGCCAGCACTAGCATCAAGATCGGGGGCGGGAATTCACCCCTCCACTTT
d_gene: .; j_gene: TRBJ1-1; abundance: many; v_gene: TRBV4-3; len: 13; CDR3aa: CASSQGTAREAFF; CDR3nt: TGCGCCAGCAGCCAAGGGACAGCCCGTGAAGCTTTCTTT
d_gene: .; j_gene: TRBJ1-1; abundance: .; v_gene: TRBV29-1; len: 8; CDR3aa: CSASNAFF; CDR3nt: TGCAGCGCCTCCAACGCTTTCTTT
d_gene: .; j_gene: TRBJ2-3; abundance: .; v_gene: TRBV6-6; len: 13; CDR3aa: CASSYDSPDTQYF; CDR3nt: TGTGCCAGCAGTTACGACAGCCCAGATACGCAGTATTTT
d_gene: .; j_gene: TRBJ2-7; abundance: .; v_gene: TRBV19; len: 14; CDR3aa: CASSMGALGYEQYF; CDR3nt: TGTGCCAGTAGTATGGGTGCCCTCGGGTACGAGCAGTACTTC
d_gene: TRBD1; j_gene: TRBJ2-2; abundance: few; v_gene: TRBV15; len: 15; CDR3aa: CATSRGQGGGGELFF; CDR3nt: TGTGCCACCAGCAGAGGACAGGGCGGAGGCGGGGAGCTGTTTTTT
d_gene: .; j_gene: TRBJ1-2; abundance: .; v_gene: TRBV12-3/TRBV12-4; len: 14; CDR3aa: CASTLHGGNYGYTF; CDR3nt: TGTGCCAGCACCCTCCATGGCGGAAACTATGGCTACACCTTC
d_gene: .; j_gene: TRBJ2-5; abundance: many; v_gene: TRBV7-6; len: 13; CDR3aa: CASSFRLKETQYF; CDR3nt: TGTGCCAGCAGCTTCAGACTGAAAGAGACCCAGTACTTC
d_gene: .; j_gene: TRBJ2-5; abundance: few; v_gene: TRBV29-1; len: 14; CDR3aa: CSVGWGVYQETQYF; CDR3nt: TGCAGCGTTGGATGGGGAGTCTACCAAGAGACCCAGTACTTC